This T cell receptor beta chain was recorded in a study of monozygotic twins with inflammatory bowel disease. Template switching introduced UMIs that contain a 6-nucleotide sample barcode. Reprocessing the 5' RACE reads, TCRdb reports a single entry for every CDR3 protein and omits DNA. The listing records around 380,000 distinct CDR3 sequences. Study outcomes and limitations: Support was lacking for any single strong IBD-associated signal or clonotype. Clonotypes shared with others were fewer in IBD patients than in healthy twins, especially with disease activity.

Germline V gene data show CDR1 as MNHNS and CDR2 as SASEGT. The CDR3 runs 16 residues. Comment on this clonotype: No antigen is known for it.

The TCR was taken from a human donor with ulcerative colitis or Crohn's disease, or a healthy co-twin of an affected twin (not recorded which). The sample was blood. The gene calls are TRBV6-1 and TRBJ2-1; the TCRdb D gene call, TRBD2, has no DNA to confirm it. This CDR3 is CASSLRLAGVHNEQFF.